These 15 T cell receptor beta chains were sequenced from one sample in a study. TCRdb re-called the RT-PCR reads through MiXCR, storing one row per CDR3 protein. Among 650,000 to 800,000 distinct CDR3 sequences listed, approximately 14% were seen once. Sequenced material: memory CD4+ T cells from blood. The receptors were gathered from a female donor in good health, serving as a healthy control.

This clonotype was seen at least ten times. The genes are TRBV7-3 and TRBJ2-7; unclear D gene. CDR1 SGHTA and CDR2 FQGTGA come from the germline V gene. The CDR3 spans 15 residues. V lost 1 base, J lost 3 bases, and 13 bases lay in between. The CDR3 DNA reads TGTGCCAGCAGCTTAAAACCGGGTGATGGCTACGAGCAGTACTTC. Translating gives CASSLKPGDGYEQYF.

The chain couples TRBV5-5 to TRBJ1-5; D is possibly TRBD1 (5 bases). Germline V lookup: CDR1 SGHKS, CDR2 YYEKEE (reference sequence). The CDR3 is made up of 15 amino acids. Trimming left V 1 base short and J 5 bases short, with 13 bases between. The CDR3, as DNA: TGTGCCAGCAGCTTGTCCTGGGGCGCGGATCAGCCCCAGCATTTT. Protein: CASSLSWGADQPQHF.

V usage is TRBV6-2 or TRBV6-3 and J usage is TRBJ1-5; 9 nucleotides match TRBD1. This CDR3 is built from 15 residues. V lost 7 bases to trimming and J lost 9 bases; unmatched junction nucleotides: 13. Germline CDR1 is MNHEY and CDR2 is SVGEGT. CDR3 sequence: CASNDRGSSLGPQHF. CDR3 DNA sequence: TGTGCCAGCAACGACAGGGGGTCGTCCCTAGGGCCCCAGCATTTT.

This clonotype was seen a few times. The chain joins TRBV6-1 to TRBJ2-7; perhaps TRBD1 as D (6 bases). The CDR3 has 17 amino acids. Germline V gives CDR1 MNHNS, CDR2 SASEGT. V lost 6 bases, J lost 1 base, and 22 bases lay in between. The CDR3 region is CASSATSGDVSSYEQYF. DNA for the CDR3: TGTGCCAGCAGCGCAACGTCAGGGGACGTTTCTTCCTACGAGCAGTACTTC.

Points on this clonotype: At one end, the junction sequence differs from germline, possibly due to a read error. The V call is TRBV7-3, the J call TRBJ2-1; a possible D gene is TRBD1 (6 bases). The CDR3 spans 16 residues. Germline CDR1 and CDR2: SGHTA and FQGTGA. The CDR3 DNA sequence: TGTGCCAGCAGTACCGTAGGGGGTACCTCCTACAATGAGCGGTTCTTC. Its protein product is CASSTVGGTSYNERFF. Based on the CDR3 plus reference TRBV7-3 and TRBJ2-1, the full variable domain is GAGVSQTPSNKVTEKGKYVELRCDPISGHTALYWYRQSLGQGPEFLIYFQGTGAADDSGLPNDRFFAVRPEGSVSTLKIQRTERGDSAVYLCASSTVGGTSYNERFFGPGTRLTVL.

This clonotype was seen a handful of times. The V and J genes are TRBV6-5 and TRBJ2-6; D assignment may be TRBD1 or TRBD2 (5 bases each). V was shortened by 7 bases and J by 0 bases, with 13 bases between the two germline ends. CDR3 length: 16 amino acids. From germline, CDR1 is MNHEY and CDR2 SVGAGI. The CDR3 coding sequence is TGTGCCAGCAAGAGGGGTTTCTCCTCTGGGGCCAACGTCCTGACTTTC. Amino acid sequence: CASKRGFSSGANVLTF.

This chain joins TRBV20-1 and TRBJ1-5, with D possibly TRBD1 on 5 matching bases. CDR3 size: 15 residues. The germline V and J ends were trimmed by 0 bases and 6 bases, with 15 bases remaining between them. The germline V gene encodes CDR1 DFQATT and CDR2 SNEGSKA (reference sequence). In DNA form, the CDR3 reads TGCAGTGCTAGAGATCCGGGACGCTTCGGTCAGCCCCAGCATTTT. This translates into CSARDPGRFGQPQHF.

CDR3 sequence reads: CASSQGSGSGRTNNEQFF. CDR3 sequence (DNA): TGTGCCAGCAGCCAAGGTTCGGGGTCTGGGCGGACCAACAATGAGCAGTTCTTC. The chain employs TRBV4-2 and TRBJ2-1; the D gene is possibly TRBD2 (5 bases). This CDR3 region has 18 residues. V was pared by 1 base and J by 5 bases, with 21 bases between. Germline V gene data show CDR1 as LGHNA and CDR2 as YNFKEQ.

The CDR3 DNA follows: TGCGCCAGCAGCCAAGATTGGACTAGCGGGGAGCTGTTTTTT. Its translation is CASSQDWTSGELFF. The chain employs TRBV4-1 and TRBJ2-2, with 7 bases aligning to TRBD2. CDR1 is MGHRA, CDR2 YSYEKL, per germline. The CDR3 totals 14 residues. With 0 bases clipped from V and 7 bases from J, the junction kept 2 bases outside the gene matches.

On this clonotype itself: This may arise from a read error, as a much more abundant clone is one base away. The chain has TRBV4-2 and TRBJ2-2; D is undetermined. Germline CDR1 is LGHNA and CDR2 is YNFKEQ. The CDR3 is 13 amino acids. This CDR3 reads CSSSQEGTGELFF. CDR3 sequence (DNA): TGTTCCAGCAGCCAAGAAGGGACCGGGGAGCTGTTTTTT.

This clonotype was found a few times. This chain connects TRBV6-4 to TRBJ2-3; D possibly corresponds to TRBD1 (5 bases). V was shortened by 3 bases and J by 8 bases, with 12 bases between the two germline ends. Germline V CDR1 and CDR2: MRHNA, SNTAGT. The CDR3 is 13 residues long. CDR3 loop: CASSEQARGTQYF. The CDR3 DNA sequence: TGTGCCAGCAGTGAACAGGCCCGAGGTACGCAGTATTTT.

This clonotype occurred many times. The chain uses TRBV20-1 and TRBJ2-1, with 7 bases identical to TRBD2. Germline trimming cut 0 bases from V and 2 bases from J; bases unmatched to any gene: 4. The CDR3 totals 15 residues. Germline V lookup: CDR1 DFQATT, CDR2 SNEGSKA (reference sequence). CDR3 amino acids: CSAREAGAPYNEQFF. The CDR3, as DNA: TGCAGTGCTAGAGAGGCGGGAGCCCCCTACAATGAGCAGTTCTTC.

The rearrangement joins TRBV5-5 to TRBJ1-2, with 8 bases that match TRBD1. Looked up from germline, CDR1 is SGHKS and CDR2 is YYEKEE (reference sequence). The junction had 10 bases not matched to a gene; V was cut back by 7 bases and J by 8 bases. This CDR3 is built from 13 residues. DNA for the CDR3: TGTGCCAGCGGGTGGACAGGGCGGGACGGCTACACCTTC. Translated, it gives CASGWTGRDGYTF.

This clonotype was detected many times. The chain recombines TRBV27 with TRBJ1-5; 11 bases line up with TRBD1. The CDR3 is 17 amino acids. Per germline, CDR1 MNHEY and CDR2 SMNVEV (reference sequence). V shed 8 bases and J 2 bases; nucleotides not matched to a gene: 11. The CDR3 DNA reads as TGTGCCAGCCCGGACAGGGGGCGAAGGTTGGGCAATCAGCCCCAGCATTTT. It codes for CASPDRGRRLGNQPQHF.

This clonotype has at least ten counts. CDR3 sequence: CASSYRLESSGNTIYF. The CDR3 bases are TGTGCCAGCAGTTACCGGTTGGAGAGCTCTGGAAACACCATATATTTT. The chain carries TRBV6-5 and TRBJ1-3; D ambiguous. The germline gives CDR1 MNHEY, CDR2 SVGAGI. Trimming shortened V by 2 bases and J by 0 bases, and 11 bases separated the two germline ends. The length of the CDR3 is 16 residues.